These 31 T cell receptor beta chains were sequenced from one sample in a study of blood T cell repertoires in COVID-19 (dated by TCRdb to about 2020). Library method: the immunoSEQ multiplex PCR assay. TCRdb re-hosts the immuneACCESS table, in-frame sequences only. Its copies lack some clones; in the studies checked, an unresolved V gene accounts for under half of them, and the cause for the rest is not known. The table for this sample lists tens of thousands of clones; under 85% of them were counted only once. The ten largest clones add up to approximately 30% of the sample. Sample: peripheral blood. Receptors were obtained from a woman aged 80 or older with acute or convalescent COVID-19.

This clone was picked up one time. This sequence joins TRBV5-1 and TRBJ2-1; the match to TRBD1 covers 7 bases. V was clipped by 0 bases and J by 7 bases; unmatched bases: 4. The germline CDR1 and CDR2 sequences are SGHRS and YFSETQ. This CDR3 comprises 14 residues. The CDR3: CASSLGQGMNEQFF. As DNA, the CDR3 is TGCGCCAGCAGCTTGGGACAGGGTATGAATGAGCAGTTCTTC.

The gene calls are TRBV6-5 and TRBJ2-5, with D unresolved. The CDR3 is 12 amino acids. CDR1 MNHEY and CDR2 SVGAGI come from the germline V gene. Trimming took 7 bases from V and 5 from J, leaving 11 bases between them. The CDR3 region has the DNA TGTGCCAGCATGAGTATGGAGGAGACCCAGTACTTC. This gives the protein CASMSMEETQYF.

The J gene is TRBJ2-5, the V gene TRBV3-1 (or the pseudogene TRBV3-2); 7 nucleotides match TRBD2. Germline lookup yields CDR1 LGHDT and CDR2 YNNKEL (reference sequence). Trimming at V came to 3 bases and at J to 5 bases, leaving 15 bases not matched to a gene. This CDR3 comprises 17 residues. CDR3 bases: TGTGCCAGCAGCCATTCATCCTGGGGGGGGAGTTTGGAGACCCAGTACTTC. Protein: CASSHSSWGGSLETQYF.

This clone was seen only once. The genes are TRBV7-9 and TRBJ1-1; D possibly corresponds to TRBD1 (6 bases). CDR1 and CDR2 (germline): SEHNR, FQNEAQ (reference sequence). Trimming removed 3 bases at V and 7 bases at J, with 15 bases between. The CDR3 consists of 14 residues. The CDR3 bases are TGTGCCAGCAGCTTGGGATCAGGGGAGAATGAAGCTTTCTTT. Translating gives CASSLGSGENEAFF.

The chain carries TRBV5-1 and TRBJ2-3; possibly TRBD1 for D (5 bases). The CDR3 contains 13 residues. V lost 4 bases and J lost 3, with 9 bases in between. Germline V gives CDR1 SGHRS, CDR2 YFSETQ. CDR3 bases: TGCGCCAGCAGCATCTCAGGGACAGATACGCAGTATTTT. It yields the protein CASSISGTDTQYF.

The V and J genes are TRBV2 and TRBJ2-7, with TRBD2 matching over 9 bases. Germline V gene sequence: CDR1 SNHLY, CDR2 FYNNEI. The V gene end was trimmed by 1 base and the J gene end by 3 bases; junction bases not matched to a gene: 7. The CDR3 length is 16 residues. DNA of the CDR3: TGTGCCAGCAGTGAAGGGCTAGCGGGATTACACTACGAGCAGTACTTC. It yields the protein CASSEGLAGLHYEQYF.

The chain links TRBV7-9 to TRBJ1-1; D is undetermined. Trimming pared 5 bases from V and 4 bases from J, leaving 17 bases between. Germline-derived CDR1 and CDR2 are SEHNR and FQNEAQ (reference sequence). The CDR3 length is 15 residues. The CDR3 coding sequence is TGTGCCAGCAGCGCGCAGGCCGTCGGGGTCACTGAAGCTTTCTTT. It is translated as CASSAQAVGVTEAFF.

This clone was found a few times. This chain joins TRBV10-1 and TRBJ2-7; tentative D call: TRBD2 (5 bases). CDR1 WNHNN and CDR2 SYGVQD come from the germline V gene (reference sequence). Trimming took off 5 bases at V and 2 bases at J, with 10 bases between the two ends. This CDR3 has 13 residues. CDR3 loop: CASSSGSTYEQYF. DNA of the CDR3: TGCGCCAGCAGTAGCGGCAGTACCTACGAGCAGTACTTC.

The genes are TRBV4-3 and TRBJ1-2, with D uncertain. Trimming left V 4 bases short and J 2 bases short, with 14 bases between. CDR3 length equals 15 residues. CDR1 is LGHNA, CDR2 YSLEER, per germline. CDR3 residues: CASSPSAGGNYGYTF. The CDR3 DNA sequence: TGCGCCAGCAGCCCCAGTGCGGGAGGGAACTATGGCTACACCTTC.

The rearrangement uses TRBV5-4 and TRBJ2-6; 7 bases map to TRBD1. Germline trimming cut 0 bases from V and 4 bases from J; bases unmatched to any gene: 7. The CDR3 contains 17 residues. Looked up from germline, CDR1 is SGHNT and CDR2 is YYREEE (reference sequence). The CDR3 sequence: CASSLATHRGGANVLTF. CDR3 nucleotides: TGTGCCAGCAGCTTGGCTACACACAGGGGAGGGGCCAACGTCCTGACTTTC.

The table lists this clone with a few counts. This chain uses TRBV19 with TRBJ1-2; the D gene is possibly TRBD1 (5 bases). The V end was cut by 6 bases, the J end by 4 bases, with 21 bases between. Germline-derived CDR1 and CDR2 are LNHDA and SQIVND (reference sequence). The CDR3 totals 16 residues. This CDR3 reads CASRMAGATASYGYTF. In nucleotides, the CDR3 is TGTGCCAGTAGAATGGCAGGTGCGACAGCCTCCTATGGCTACACCTTC. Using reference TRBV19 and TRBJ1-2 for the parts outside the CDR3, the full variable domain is DGGITQSPKYLFRKEGQNVTLSCEQNLNHDAMYWYRQDPGQGLRLIYYSQIVNDFQKGDIAEGYSVSREKKESFPLTVTSAQKNPTAFYLCASRMAGATASYGYTFGSGTRLTVV.

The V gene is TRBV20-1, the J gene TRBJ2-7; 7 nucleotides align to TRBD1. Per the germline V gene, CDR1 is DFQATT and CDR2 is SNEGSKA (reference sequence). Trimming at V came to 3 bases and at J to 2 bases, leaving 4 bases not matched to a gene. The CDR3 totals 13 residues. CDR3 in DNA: TGCAGTGCTAGTTGGGGACAGACCTACGAGCAGTACTTC. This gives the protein CSASWGQTYEQYF.

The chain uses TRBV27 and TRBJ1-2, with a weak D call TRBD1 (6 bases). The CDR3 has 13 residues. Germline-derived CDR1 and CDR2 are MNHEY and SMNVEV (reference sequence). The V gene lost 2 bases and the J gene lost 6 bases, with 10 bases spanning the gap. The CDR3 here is CASSLRQGHGYTF. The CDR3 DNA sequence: TGTGCCAGCAGTTTAAGGCAGGGGCATGGCTACACCTTC.

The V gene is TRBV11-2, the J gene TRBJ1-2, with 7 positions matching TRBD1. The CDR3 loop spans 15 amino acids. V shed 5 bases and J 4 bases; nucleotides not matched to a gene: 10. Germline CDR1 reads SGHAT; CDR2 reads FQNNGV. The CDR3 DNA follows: TGTGCCAGCAGCCCCGAGGGGGGACAGATCTATGGCTACACCTTC. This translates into CASSPEGGQIYGYTF.

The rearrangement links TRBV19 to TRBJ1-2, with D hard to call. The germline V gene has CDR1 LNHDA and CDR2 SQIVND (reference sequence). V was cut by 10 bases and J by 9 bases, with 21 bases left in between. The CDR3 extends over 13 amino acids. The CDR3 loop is CATREDGVRSYTF. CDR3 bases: TGTGCCACCCGTGAGGATGGCGTGAGAAGCTACACCTTC.

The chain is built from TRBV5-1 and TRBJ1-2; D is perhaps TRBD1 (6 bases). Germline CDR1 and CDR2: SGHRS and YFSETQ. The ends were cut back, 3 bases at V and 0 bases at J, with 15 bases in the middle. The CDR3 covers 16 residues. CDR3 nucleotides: TGCGCCAGCAGCTCTTTAACTTGGACAGCTAACTATGGCTACACCTTC. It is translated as CASSSLTWTANYGYTF. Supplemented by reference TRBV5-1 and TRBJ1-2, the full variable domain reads KAGVTQTPRYLIKTRGQQVTLSCSPISGHRSVSWYQQTPGQGLQFLFEYFSETQRNKGNFPGRFSGRQFSNSRSEMNVSTLELGDSALYLCASSSLTWTANYGYTFGSGTRLTVV.

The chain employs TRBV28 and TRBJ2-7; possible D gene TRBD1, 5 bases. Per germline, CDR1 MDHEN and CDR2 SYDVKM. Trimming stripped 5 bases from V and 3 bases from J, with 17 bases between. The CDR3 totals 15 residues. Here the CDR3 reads CASSPTDGYNYEQYF. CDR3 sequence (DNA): TGTGCCAGCAGTCCGACAGACGGCTACAACTACGAGCAGTACTTC.

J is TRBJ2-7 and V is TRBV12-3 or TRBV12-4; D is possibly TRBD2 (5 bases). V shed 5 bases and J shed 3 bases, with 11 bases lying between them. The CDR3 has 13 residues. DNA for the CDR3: TGTGCCAGCAGTATCCGACTATTCTACGAGCAGTACTTC. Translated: CASSIRLFYEQYF.

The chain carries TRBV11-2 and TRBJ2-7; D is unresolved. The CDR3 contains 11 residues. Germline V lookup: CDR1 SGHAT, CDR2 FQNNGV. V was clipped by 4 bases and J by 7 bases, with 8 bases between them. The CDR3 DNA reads TGTGCCAGCAGCTCCGTGTATGAGCAGTACTTC. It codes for CASSSVYEQYF.

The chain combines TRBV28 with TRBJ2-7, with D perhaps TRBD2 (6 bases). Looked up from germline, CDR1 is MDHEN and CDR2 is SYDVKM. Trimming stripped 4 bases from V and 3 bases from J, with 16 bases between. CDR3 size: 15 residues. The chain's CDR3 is CASSSKKQGLYEQYF. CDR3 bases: TGTGCCAGCAGTTCCAAAAAGCAGGGACTCTACGAGCAGTACTTC.

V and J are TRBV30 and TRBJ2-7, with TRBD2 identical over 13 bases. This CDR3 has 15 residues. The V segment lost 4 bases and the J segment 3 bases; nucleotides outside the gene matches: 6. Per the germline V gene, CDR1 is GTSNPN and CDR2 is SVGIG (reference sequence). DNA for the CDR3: TGTGCCTGGACCAGGGGACTAGCGGGGATCTACGAGCAGTACTTC. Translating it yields CAWTRGLAGIYEQYF.

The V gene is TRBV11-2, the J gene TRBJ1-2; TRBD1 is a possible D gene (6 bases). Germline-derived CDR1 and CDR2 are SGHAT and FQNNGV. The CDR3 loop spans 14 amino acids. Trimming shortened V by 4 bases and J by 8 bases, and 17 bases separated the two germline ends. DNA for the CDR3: TGTGCCAGCAGCTCCGGGACACACAGCAGGGGCTACACCTTC. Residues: CASSSGTHSRGYTF.

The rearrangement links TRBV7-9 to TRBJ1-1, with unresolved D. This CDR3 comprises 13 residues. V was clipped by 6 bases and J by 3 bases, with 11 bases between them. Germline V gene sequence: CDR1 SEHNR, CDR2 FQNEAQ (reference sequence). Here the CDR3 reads CASRAERDTEAFF. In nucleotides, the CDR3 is TGTGCCAGCAGGGCAGAGCGTGACACTGAAGCTTTCTTT.

The CDR3 coding sequence is TGTGCCTGGAATCCGGGTAACTATGGCTACACCTTC. Its protein is CAWNPGNYGYTF. This chain links TRBV30 with TRBJ1-2; no reliable D call. The CDR3 extends over 12 amino acids. Between the trimmed V and J ends, which lost 4 bases and 1 base, there was a span of 7 bases. The germline V gene encodes CDR1 GTSNPN and CDR2 SVGIG (reference sequence).

CDR3 amino acids: CASSGLAGGGTYEQYF. As DNA, the CDR3 is TGCGCCAGCAGCGGACTAGCGGGAGGGGGTACCTACGAGCAGTACTTC. J is TRBJ2-7 and V is TRBV5-1; 15 bases fit TRBD2. In germline, CDR1 is SGHRS, CDR2 YFSETQ. The CDR3 runs to 16 residues. The ends lost 4 bases at V and 2 bases at J; junction bases unmatched: 4.

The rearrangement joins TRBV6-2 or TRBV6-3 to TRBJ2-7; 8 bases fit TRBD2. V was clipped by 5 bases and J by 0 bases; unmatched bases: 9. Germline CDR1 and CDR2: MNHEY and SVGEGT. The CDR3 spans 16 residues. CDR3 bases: TGTGCCAGCAGTAACTTAGCGGGATACGGCTCCTACGAGCAGTACTTC. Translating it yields CASSNLAGYGSYEQYF.

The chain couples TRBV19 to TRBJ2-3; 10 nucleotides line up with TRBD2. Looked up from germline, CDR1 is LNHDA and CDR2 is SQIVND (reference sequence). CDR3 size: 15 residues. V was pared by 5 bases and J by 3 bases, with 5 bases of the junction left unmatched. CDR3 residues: CASSPAGGPTDTQYF. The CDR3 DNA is TGTGCCAGTAGTCCAGCGGGAGGGCCGACAGATACGCAGTATTTT.

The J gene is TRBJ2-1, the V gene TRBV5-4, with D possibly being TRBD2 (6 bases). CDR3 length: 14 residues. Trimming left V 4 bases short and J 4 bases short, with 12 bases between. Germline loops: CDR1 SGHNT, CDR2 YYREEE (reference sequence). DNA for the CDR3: TGTGCCAGCAGCAAAGGGACTTATTACAATGAGCAGTTCTTC. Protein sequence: CASSKGTYYNEQFF.

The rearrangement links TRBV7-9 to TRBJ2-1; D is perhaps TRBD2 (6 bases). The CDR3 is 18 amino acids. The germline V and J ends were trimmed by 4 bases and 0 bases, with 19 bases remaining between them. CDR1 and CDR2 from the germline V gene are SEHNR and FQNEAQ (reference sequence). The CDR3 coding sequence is TGTGCCAGCAGCTCCGGGGGTAGGGCCCTTAGCTCCTACAATGAGCAGTTCTTC. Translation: CASSSGGRALSSYNEQFF.

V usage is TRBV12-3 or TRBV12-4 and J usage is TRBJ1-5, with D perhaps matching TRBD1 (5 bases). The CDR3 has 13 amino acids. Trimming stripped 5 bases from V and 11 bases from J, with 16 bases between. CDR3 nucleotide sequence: TGTGCCAGCAGTACCCGACAGTCCCTTTCCCAGCATTTT. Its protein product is CASSTRQSLSQHF.

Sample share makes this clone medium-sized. The CDR3 coding sequence is TGCAGCGTTGAAGATCTTGGGAGCGGACCCTCCTACGAGCAGTACTTC. It yields the protein CSVEDLGSGPSYEQYF. This chain uses TRBV29-1 with TRBJ2-7; D perhaps matches TRBD2 (5 bases). The germline gives CDR1 SQVTM, CDR2 ANQGSEA. V gave up 0 bases and J gave up 0 bases, with 15 bases separating them. The CDR3 is 16 residues long.